This T cell receptor beta chain appears in the sequencing data of a study of response to subunit inactivated influenza vaccine. TCRdb re-called the RT-PCR reads with MiXCR, one entry per CDR3 protein. Of roughly 500,000 distinct CDR3 sequences detected, around a quarter appear once; the ten largest clones hold around 2.8%. The germline V gene encodes CDR1 ENHRY and CDR2 SYGVKD. Trimming removed 6 bases at V and 4 bases at J, with 15 bases between. This CDR3 region has 14 residues. This sample was also put to use in a study of T cells expressing NK-cell markers. This second study notes: Synthesis of TCR beta cDNA relied on 5'RACE template switching carrying UMIs. With respect to HCMV, most of the eight sequenced donors were seropositive, and one was seronegative. One observes that, in a handful of donors, these clonotypes were also the leading ones within the CD3+CD56-NKG2C+ fraction. Whether expanded NKG2C+ T cell clones recognized HCMV stayed uncertain.

The J gene is TRBJ1-2, the V gene TRBV10-3, with D possibly being TRBD1 (6 bases). The source of this sequence is a man in his fifties who received an inactivated influenza vaccine. The specimen comprised CD4+ T cells sorted from PBMCs, sampled 12 days after vaccination. DNA of the CDR3: TGTGCCATCAGGGCCTGGGACAATTCCTATGGCTACACCTTC. Translating gives CAIRAWDNSYGYTF.